A single sample is the source of the 20 T cell receptor beta chains below, sequenced in a study of beta chain features in type 1 diabetes. Every bit of the isolated RNA underwent reverse transcription, so sequencing read expressed TCRB transcripts. Clones were sequenced by immunoSEQ multiplex PCR, and TCRdb holds only the in-frame ones, with some missing. Counted here are just over 450,000 clones, around 30% occurring once; the ten biggest clones make up about 0.06%. Sequencing was done on a sample of naive CD4+ T cells from blood. These receptor sequences come from a man younger than 30 in good health.

The table lists this clone with a few counts. This chain connects TRBV12-5 to TRBJ2-1; 14 bases are a match to TRBD2. Germline V gene data show CDR1 as LGHNT and CDR2 as FRNRAP. V lost 2 bases, J lost 6 bases, and 3 bases stayed unmatched. The CDR3 is made up of 16 amino acids. CDR3 sequence: CASGLLTSGRGNEQFF. Written as DNA, the CDR3 is TGTGCTAGTGGTTTGTTGACTAGCGGGAGGGGCAATGAGCAGTTCTTC.

The genes are TRBV10-3 and TRBJ1-1, with D perhaps TRBD1 (6 bases). Trimming stripped 7 bases from V and 2 bases from J, with 14 bases between. The CDR3 extends over 14 amino acids. Germline lookup yields CDR1 ENHRY and CDR2 SYGVKD. The CDR3 sequence: CAITEQGPNTEAFF. In DNA form, the CDR3 reads TGTGCCATCACGGAGCAGGGGCCCAACACTGAAGCTTTCTTT.

In regard to this clone: At the DNA level, this CDR3 is encoded by other sequences in the same sample as well. The chain is built from TRBV30 and TRBJ2-6, with a tentative D call TRBD2 (6 bases). Trimming took 2 bases from V and 0 from J, leaving 8 bases between them. The CDR3 runs to 15 residues. From germline, CDR1 is GTSNPN and CDR2 SVGIG (reference sequence). The chain's CDR3 is CAWSPGSSGANVLTF. As DNA, the CDR3 is TGTGCCTGGAGTCCCGGGAGCTCTGGGGCCAACGTCCTGACTTTC.

As to this clone: The junction differs from germline at one of its ends, possibly a read error. V and J are TRBV4-1 and TRBJ1-3; D is uncertain. Germline V gene lookup returns CDR1 MGHRA and CDR2 YSYEKL. This CDR3 is 17 amino acids long. The CDR3 nucleotides are TGCGCAAGCAGCCAAGATAGATACCCATACTCTGGAAACACCATATATTTT. Encoded protein: CASSQDRYPYSGNTIYF.

CDR3 region: CASSQRGPAQFF. The CDR3 nucleotides read TGTGCCAGCAGCCAAAGGGGTCCCGCACAGTTCTTC. The chain carries TRBV7-9 and TRBJ2-1; tentative D call: TRBD1 (5 bases). V was shortened by 5 bases and J by 13 bases, with 15 bases between the two germline ends. The CDR3 is 12 amino acids. Germline V gives CDR1 SEHNR, CDR2 FQNEAQ (reference sequence). Variable domain in full (rest from reference TRBV7-9 and TRBJ2-1): DTGVSQNPRHKITKRGQNVTFRCDPISEHNRLYWYRQTLGQGPEFLTYFQNEAQLEKSRLLSDRFSAERPKGSFSTLEIQRTEQGDSAMYLCASSQRGPAQFFGPGTRLTVL.

In its sample, this clone was seen a few times. The gene calls are TRBV15 and TRBJ1-1, with D possibly being TRBD1 (5 bases). CDR3 length: 18 residues. V dropped 3 bases and J dropped 2 bases, with 22 bases sitting between them. Germline-derived CDR1 and CDR2 are LNHNV and YYDKDF (reference sequence). The DNA of the CDR3 is TGTGCCACCAGCAGGGGAGAGGGGCGCAGGGCGAGAAACACTGAAGCTTTCTTT. Its protein is CATSRGEGRRARNTEAFF.

The CDR3: CASSLEAGDYGYTF. CDR3 nucleotide sequence: TGCGCCAGCAGCTTGGAGGCAGGTGATTATGGCTACACCTTC. The V and J genes are TRBV5-1 and TRBJ1-2, with D unresolved. The CDR3 has 14 residues. The germline V and J ends were trimmed by 0 bases and 5 bases, with 11 bases remaining between them. Germline values: CDR1 SGHRS, CDR2 YFSETQ. Full variable domain (rest looked up from reference TRBV5-1 and TRBJ1-2): KAGVTQTPRYLIKTRGQQVTLSCSPISGHRSVSWYQQTPGQGLQFLFEYFSETQRNKGNFPGRFSGRQFSNSRSEMNVSTLELGDSALYLCASSLEAGDYGYTFGSGTRLTVV.

The J gene is TRBJ1-1, the V gene TRBV30; a weak D match, TRBD1 (6 bases). Trimming removed 3 bases at V and 5 bases at J, with 16 bases between. Germline assignment: CDR1 GTSNPN and CDR2 SVGIG (reference sequence). The CDR3 consists of 14 residues. As DNA, the CDR3 is TGTGCCTGGAGCTACGGGGGGCGCGAAACTGAAGCTTTCTTT. Protein sequence: CAWSYGGRETEAFF.

The rearrangement uses TRBV30 and TRBJ2-5; 7 bases are shared with TRBD2. Trimming cost V 2 bases and J 5 bases; bases outside gene matches: 8. There are 14 residues in the CDR3. The germline CDR1 and CDR2 sequences are GTSNPN and SVGIG (reference sequence). The CDR3 DNA sequence: TGTGCCTGGAGTCTAGCGGTCGGTAAGGAGACCCAGTACTTC. Translating gives CAWSLAVGKETQYF.

This chain links TRBV9 with TRBJ2-7; weak D call: TRBD1 (5 bases). Trimming removed 0 bases from V and 2 bases from J, with 12 bases in between. This CDR3 has 15 amino acids. Germline CDR1 reads SGDLS; CDR2 reads YYNGEE. CDR3 in DNA: TGTGCCAGCAGCGTAGGGGCAGGGTCAGCCTACGAGCAGTACTTC. It encodes CASSVGAGSAYEQYF.

The chain is built from TRBV27 and TRBJ2-1, with D hard to call. Germline CDR1 MNHEY, CDR2 SMNVEV (reference sequence). Trimming cost V 0 bases and J 2 bases, with 8 bases left between them. The CDR3 covers 15 residues. CDR3 DNA: TGTGCCAGCAGTTTATCGAGGTTACCCTACAATGAGCAGTTCTTC. Encoded protein: CASSLSRLPYNEQFF.

The chain has TRBV25-1 and TRBJ2-1; 9 bases line up with TRBD2. Germline-derived CDR1 and CDR2 are MGHDK and SYGVNS. This CDR3 comprises 15 residues. J gave up 4 bases and V 3 bases, and 4 bases lay outside the gene matches. This CDR3 is CASSDSSGAYNEQFF. In DNA, the CDR3 is TGTGCCAGCAGTGATTCTAGCGGGGCTTACAATGAGCAGTTCTTC. Together with reference TRBV25-1 and TRBJ2-1, the CDR3 gives the full variable domain: EADIYQTPRYLVIGTGKKITLECSQTMGHDKMYWYQQDPGMELHLIHYSYGVNSTEKGDLSSESTVSRIRTEHFPLTLESARPSHTSQYLCASSDSSGAYNEQFFGPGTRLTVL.

J is TRBJ1-4 and V is TRBV7-2; 8 bases are a match to TRBD1. The CDR3 runs to 16 residues. Germline V gene sequence: CDR1 SGHTA, CDR2 FQGNSA. Trimming cost V 5 bases and J 2 bases; bases outside gene matches: 7. CDR3 in amino acids: CASSHDRGATNEKLFF. In DNA form, the CDR3 reads TGTGCCAGCAGCCACGACAGGGGAGCGACTAATGAAAAACTGTTTTTT.

This clone was picked up a small number of times. The V call is TRBV29-1, the J call TRBJ2-7, with 11 bases aligning to TRBD2. CDR3 size: 15 residues. Germline loops: CDR1 SQVTM, CDR2 ANQGSEA. Trimming took 6 bases from V and 0 from J; bases not matched to a gene: 7. The CDR3 nucleotides are TGCAGCGTCGGGAACCTAGCGGGAGGCTCCTACGAGCAGTACTTC. Its protein product is CSVGNLAGGSYEQYF.

The CDR3 nucleotides are TGCAGCGTTGCCGGGACTAGCGGGATTAATGAGCAGTTCTTC. Translation gives CSVAGTSGINEQFF. This rearrangement joins TRBV29-1 to TRBJ2-1; 13 bases fit TRBD2. Losses at the gene ends were 4 bases for V and 7 bases for J; bases not matched to a gene: 4. Per the germline V gene, CDR1 is SQVTM and CDR2 is ANQGSEA. The CDR3 length is 14 residues.

The chain uses TRBV10-3 and TRBJ2-3; D is unresolved. This CDR3 region has 13 residues. Per the germline V gene, CDR1 is ENHRY and CDR2 is SYGVKD. The V gene lost 4 bases and the J gene lost 4 bases, with 9 bases spanning the gap. CDR3 coding DNA: TGTGCCATCAGTGGAGTAGTAGCAGATACGCAGTATTTT. Protein sequence: CAISGVVADTQYF.

This clone was seen more than once but under ten times. The V call is TRBV7-2, the J call TRBJ2-7, with a possible D match to TRBD1 (6 bases). Germline loops: CDR1 SGHTA, CDR2 FQGNSA. V gave up 3 bases and J gave up 5 bases, with 17 bases separating them. CDR3 length: 15 residues. The CDR3 sequence: CASSFGRQAHHEQYF. The CDR3 DNA is TGTGCCAGCAGCTTTGGGAGACAGGCCCACCACGAGCAGTACTTC.

This clone was picked up a small number of times. This chain joins TRBV10-3 and TRBJ2-4, with D possibly matching TRBD2 (5 bases). Trimming stripped 3 bases from V and 8 bases from J, with 11 bases between. The CDR3 is 13 residues long. In germline, CDR1 is ENHRY, CDR2 SYGVKD. CDR3 bases: TGTGCCATCAGTGAAGGAACGGAGGACATTCAGTACTTC. Residues: CAISEGTEDIQYF.

This clone was recorded once. The CDR3 DNA follows: TGCAGCGTTCGCCAGGGGTTTGAAAAACTGTTTTTT. It codes for CSVRQGFEKLFF. The chain couples TRBV29-1 to TRBJ1-4; weak D call: TRBD1 (6 bases). This CDR3 has 12 amino acids. Germline V gives CDR1 SQVTM, CDR2 ANQGSEA. Trimming took off 5 bases at V and 7 bases at J, with 11 bases between the two ends. The full variable domain, with the rest looked up from reference TRBV29-1 and TRBJ1-4, is SAVISQKPSRDICQRGTSLTIQCQVDSQVTMMFWYRQQPGQSLTLIATANQGSEATYESGFVIDKFPISRPNLTFSTLTVSNMSPEDSSIYLCSVRQGFEKLFFGSGTQLSVL.

This chain uses TRBV7-2 with TRBJ2-1; 7 bases match TRBD2. CDR3 length equals 16 residues. The V gene end was trimmed by 4 bases and the J gene end by 0 bases; junction bases not matched to a gene: 6. Germline V gene lookup returns CDR1 SGHTA and CDR2 FQGNSA. DNA for the CDR3: TGTGCCAGCAGCTCGACGGCTAGCGGCTCCTACAATGAGCAGTTCTTC. Its protein is CASSSTASGSYNEQFF.